One sample yielded the 9 T cell receptor beta chains listed below, sequenced in a study of T cells in Graves' hyperthyroidism and ophthalmopathy. Researchers took RNA transcripts and amplified the TCR beta CDR3 regions from them. HTBI primers were used for first-round RT-PCR of the TCR CDR3. Each CDR3 protein gets one entry after TCRdb re-called the multiplex PCR reads with MiXCR. The sample holds 600,000 to 650,000 distinct CDR3 sequences, 15% to 20% seen once. The sequenced material came from blood. Receptors were obtained from a woman in her 30s with Graves' hyperthyroidism.

This clonotype was picked up many times. The rearrangement uses TRBV7-6 and TRBJ2-1, with TRBD2 matching 7 bases. Per germline, CDR1 SGHVS and CDR2 FNYEAQ. V dropped 5 bases and J dropped 7; count of bases not matched to a gene: 8. The CDR3 covers 14 residues. The CDR3 here is CASSRDNSGNEQFF. Here the CDR3 DNA reads TGTGCCAGCAGCCGAGATAATAGCGGGAATGAGCAGTTCTTC. Supplemented by reference TRBV7-6 and TRBJ2-1, the full variable domain reads GAGVSQSPRYKVTKRGQDVALRCDPISGHVSLYWYRQALGQGPEFLTYFNYEAQQDKSGLPNDRFSAERPEGSISTLTIQRTEQRDSAMYRCASSRDNSGNEQFFGPGTRLTVL.

The count of this clonotype is one. Just one base apart from a much larger clone, this may be a read error. The V gene is TRBV29-1, the J gene TRBJ2-6; no reliable D call. CDR1 SQVTM and CDR2 ANQGSEA come from the germline V gene. The length of the CDR3 is 12 residues. V was cut by 5 bases and J by 0 bases, with 2 bases left in between. The CDR3 protein is CSVFSGANVLTF. In nucleotides, the CDR3 is TGCAGCGTTTTCTCTGGGGCCAACGTCCTGACTTTC.

At least ten counts were recorded for this clonotype. This chain connects TRBV7-9 to TRBJ1-1; D unclear. Trimming pared 1 base from V and 6 bases from J, leaving 9 bases between. The CDR3 is 13 residues long. Germline CDR1 is SEHNR and CDR2 is FQNEAQ (reference sequence). The CDR3 DNA follows: TGTGCCAGCAGCTTAGAGATGGAGTCTGAAGCTTTCTTT. Protein product: CASSLEMESEAFF.

This clonotype was found once. This sequence may be a read error, since a much larger clone differs from it by one base. The gene calls are TRBV6-1 and TRBJ1-1, with 11 positions matching TRBD1. V lost 6 bases to trimming and J lost 5 bases; unmatched junction nucleotides: 11. This CDR3 has 16 residues. Germline CDR1 and CDR2: MNHNS and SASEGT. The chain's CDR3 is CASSDRTGGPITEAFF. CDR3 in DNA: TGTGCCAGCAGCGACCGGACAGGGGGCCCGATTACTGAAGCTTTCTTT.

The table lists this clonotype with many counts. V gene TRBV13 combines with J gene TRBJ2-2; no clear D. Germline V CDR1 and CDR2: PRHDT, FYEKMQ (reference sequence). This CDR3 region has 11 residues. The V end was cut by 8 bases, the J end by 1 base, with 2 bases between. The CDR3 protein is CASENTGELFF. The CDR3 DNA is TGTGCCAGCGAGAACACCGGGGAGCTGTTTTTT. Drawing the rest from reference TRBV13 and TRBJ2-2, the complete variable domain is AAGVIQSPRHLIKEKRETATLKCYPIPRHDTVYWYQQGPGQDPQFLISFYEKMQSDKGSIPDRFSAQQFSDYHSELNMSSLELGDSALYFCASENTGELFFGEGSRLTVL.

The gene calls are TRBV30 and TRBJ2-3; TRBD2 matches 15 bases. CDR1 is GTSNPN and CDR2 is SVGIG in the germline V gene (reference sequence). This CDR3 contains 17 residues. The J segment lost 0 bases and the V segment lost 1 base, leaving 2 bases of the junction unmatched. CDR3 loop: CAWSGGLAGGSTDTQYF. The CDR3 bases are TGTGCCTGGAGTGGAGGACTAGCGGGAGGGAGCACAGATACGCAGTATTTT.

Many counts were recorded for this clonotype. The chain has TRBV20-1 and TRBJ2-7; 7 positions agree with TRBD1. V shed 4 bases, J shed 4 bases, and the junction held 4 bases outside the gene matches. This CDR3 comprises 12 residues. Looked up from germline, CDR1 is DFQATT and CDR2 is SNEGSKA (reference sequence). The CDR3 loop reads CSAIQGNYEQYF. CDR3 nucleotides: TGCAGTGCTATACAGGGGAATTACGAGCAGTACTTC.

This clonotype was observed many times. The CDR3: CASSPRTSATYEQYF. The CDR3 bases are TGTGCCAGCAGCCCCCGGACTAGCGCTACCTACGAGCAGTACTTC. This chain joins TRBV11-3 and TRBJ2-7; 9 bases fit TRBD2. This CDR3 is built from 15 residues. Germline values: CDR1 SGHNT, CDR2 YENEEA. Trimming took 5 bases from V and 2 from J; bases not matched to a gene: 7. Filled out from reference TRBV11-3 and TRBJ2-7, the complete variable domain reads EAGVVQSPRYKIIEKKQPVAFWCNPISGHNTLYWYLQNLGQGPELLIRYENEEAVDDSQLPKDRFSAERLKGVDSTLKIQPAELGDSAVYLCASSPRTSATYEQYFGPGTRLTVT.

This clonotype was recorded many times. The chain employs TRBV28 and TRBJ2-3, with 11 bases fitting TRBD1. Germline values: CDR1 MDHEN, CDR2 SYDVKM. V was pared by 8 bases and J by 4 bases, with 5 bases of the junction left unmatched. The CDR3 contains 14 residues. CDR3 in DNA: TGTGCCAGCCTCCGGGACAGGGGGTCAGATACGCAGTATTTT. Translated: CASLRDRGSDTQYF.